The source of this TCR beta chain is a study of technical replicates of blood from several donors. The table came from immunoSEQ multiplex PCR; TCRdb's copy has only in-frame clones and leaves some out. The sample gives nearly 80,000 clones, 95% to 98% of which show up once; roughly 0.34% is in the top ten. This CDR3 region has 13 residues. Germline lookup yields CDR1 GTSNPN and CDR2 SVGIG (reference sequence). The germline V and J ends were trimmed by 4 bases and 8 bases, with 14 bases remaining between them. The clonotype comes from a human donor in good health. Input material: T cells isolated from PBMCs. The V call is TRBV30, the J call TRBJ1-4; TRBD1 is a possible D gene (5 bases). This CDR3 reads CAWNHQGGEKLFF. The CDR3 DNA is TGTGCCTGGAATCATCAGGGAGGAGAAAAACTGTTTTTT.